Each of the 8 T cell receptor beta chains below was sequenced from the same sample in a study of vaccination and CD4 T cells after COVID-19. The Oncomine TCR Beta short-read assay was applied to DNA of cultured CD4+ T cells. TCRdb fed the PCR reads into MiXCR, producing one record per CDR3 protein. The repertoire holds roughly 7,000 distinct CDR3 sequences, with approximately 46% as singletons. Treatment noted: approximately nine-day PBMC culture with coronavirus spike peptide pools or control peptides (ViraFEST assay). Harvesting of the unexposed donor's CD4+ T cells predated the COVID-19 pandemic (2011-2018). These receptors lack a known antigen. Source material: CD4+ T cells from blood, cultured in vitro. The receptors derive from a human donor in good health.

This chain connects TRBV6-1 to TRBJ1-1; D may be TRBD1 (5 bases). Germline values: CDR1 MNHNS, CDR2 SASEGT. V was pared by 4 bases and J by 1 base, with 13 bases between. This CDR3 region has 15 residues. DNA of the CDR3: TGTGCCAGCAGTGCGTTCTATGGGGGGAACACTGAAGCTTTCTTT. As protein: CASSAFYGGNTEAFF.

CDR3 nucleotides: TGCGCCAGCAGCTTGAGACCTAGCAATCAGCCCCAGCATTTT. Residues: CASSLRPSNQPQHF. The chain couples TRBV5-1 to TRBJ1-5; D is unresolved. The CDR3 has 14 amino acids. Germline V lookup: CDR1 SGHRS, CDR2 YFSETQ. The V and J ends lost 1 base and 0 bases respectively, with 5 bases between them.

The gene calls are TRBV19 and TRBJ1-5; D gene uncertain. The V and J ends lost 0 bases and 4 bases respectively, with 19 bases between them. CDR1 LNHDA and CDR2 SQIVND come from the germline V gene (reference sequence). This CDR3 has 18 residues. As DNA, the CDR3 is TGTGCCAGTAGTATAGAGAGAGTGGAAGGCCTTCTAAATCAGCCCCAGCATTTT. Encoded protein: CASSIERVEGLLNQPQHF.

This rearrangement joins TRBV6-5 to TRBJ1-5; D gene ambiguous. Germline-derived CDR1 and CDR2 are MNHEY and SVGAGI. Deletions cut 0 bases from V and 1 base from J, with 4 bases between. The CDR3 totals 14 residues. CDR3 coding DNA: TGTGCCAGCAGTTACTCGAACAGCAATCAGCCCCAGCATTTT. Translated, it gives CASSYSNSNQPQHF.

This clonotype was picked up a small number of times. The chain carries TRBV7-9 and TRBJ1-2, with D uncertain. Germline V gene sequence: CDR1 SEHNR, CDR2 FQNEAQ (reference sequence). CDR3 length: 13 residues. Trimming took off 1 base at V and 4 bases at J, with 7 bases between the two ends. CDR3 DNA: TGTGCCAGCAGCTTAGGGCAGTTCTATGGCTACACCTTC. It is translated as CASSLGQFYGYTF. Supplemented by reference TRBV7-9 and TRBJ1-2, the full variable domain reads DTGVSQNPRHKITKRGQNVTFRCDPISEHNRLYWYRQTLGQGPEFLTYFQNEAQLEKSRLLSDRFSAERPKGSFSTLEIQRTEQGDSAMYLCASSLGQFYGYTFGSGTRLTVV.

The J gene is TRBJ1-1, the V gene TRBV6-1, with TRBD1 matching 7 bases. Germline V CDR1 and CDR2: MNHNS, SASEGT. V dropped 7 bases and J dropped 0; count of bases not matched to a gene: 5. The CDR3 spans 14 residues. The CDR3 DNA reads as TGTGCCAGCATCACGGACAGGTTGAACACTGAAGCTTTCTTT. This codes for CASITDRLNTEAFF.

This clonotype was counted only a few times. The CDR3 reads CATGGSSTDTQYF. CDR3 sequence (DNA): TGTGCCACGGGCGGTTCTAGCACAGATACGCAGTATTTT. The rearrangement uses TRBV12-3 or TRBV12-4 and TRBJ2-3, with D unresolved. This CDR3 region has 13 residues. V was cut by 10 bases and J by 0 bases, with 11 bases left in between.

V usage is TRBV7-9 and J usage is TRBJ1-1; a weak D match, TRBD1 (6 bases). V shed 6 bases and J shed 0 bases, with 8 bases lying between them. The germline CDR1 and CDR2 sequences are SEHNR and FQNEAQ (reference sequence). The CDR3 is 13 residues long. CDR3: CASRDSLNTEAFF. CDR3 DNA: TGTGCCAGCAGGGACAGTTTGAACACTGAAGCTTTCTTT.